The 9 T cell receptor beta chains presented below share a single source sample, sequenced in a study of CD8+CD57+ T cells in acquired aplastic anemia listed by TCRdb under 2018. The sequencing machine was an Illumina HiSeq 2000. Genomic DNA served as template for TCR beta VDJ combination and CDR3 sequence profiling. In TCRdb, the public reads were trimmed at Q25 with fastp and aligned with MiXCR, with productive beta chains retained. Each CDR3 protein gets just one entry, which takes the most common genes and DNA from the rows behind it. The sample includes roughly 120,000 distinct CDR3 sequences, with 58% observed a single time. 25% to 30% of the sample rests with the top ten. Flow cytometry had shown CD8+CD57+ cell expansion in the patients selected for sequencing. Sequenced material: sorted CD4+, CD8+, or CD8+CD57+ T cells (not recorded which) from PBMCs. These receptor sequences come from a human donor with aplastic anemia.

This rearrangement joins TRBV20-1 to TRBJ2-7; 8 bases are shared with TRBD1. Germline V gives CDR1 DFQATT, CDR2 SNEGSKA (reference sequence). The CDR3 is 13 amino acids. The V segment lost 6 bases and the J segment 5 bases; nucleotides outside the gene matches: 9. CDR3 protein: CSAGDRNPHEQYF. The CDR3 region has the DNA TGCAGTGCGGGGGACAGGAATCCCCACGAGCAGTACTTC.

The table lists this clonotype with many counts. V gene TRBV20-1 combines with J gene TRBJ2-7; 13 bases agree with TRBD2. The CDR3 is made up of 14 amino acids. Germline loops: CDR1 DFQATT, CDR2 SNEGSKA (reference sequence). V shed 8 bases, J shed 2 bases, and the junction held 6 bases outside the gene matches. The CDR3 protein is CSIGTSGAPYEQYF. The CDR3 nucleotides read TGCAGTATAGGGACTAGCGGGGCACCCTACGAGCAGTACTTC.

On this clonotype: A junction boundary mismatches the germline segment, possibly from a read error. The chain joins TRBV20-1 to TRBJ1-3; D is unresolved. This CDR3 has 14 residues. Germline V gene sequence: CDR1 DFQATT, CDR2 SNEGSKA (reference sequence). CDR3 region: CSARSVYSGNTVYF. The DNA for the CDR3 is TGCAGTGCTAGATCCGTGTACTCTGGAAACACCGTATATTTT.

This chain joins TRBV11-2 and TRBJ1-1; D remains unclear. The CDR3 sequence is 11 residues long. The V and J ends lost 5 bases and 6 bases respectively, with 7 bases between them. The germline CDR1 and CDR2 sequences are SGHAT and FQNNGV. The DNA of the CDR3 is TGTGCCAGCAGCACGTACGCTGAAGCTTTCTTT. This translates into CASSTYAEAFF.

This clonotype was detected many times. V gene TRBV10-2 combines with J gene TRBJ2-7, with D possibly being TRBD1 or TRBD2 (6 bases each). V shed 2 bases and J shed 2 bases, with 16 bases lying between them. The CDR3 has 16 residues. Germline V gives CDR1 WSHSY, CDR2 SAAADI. CDR3 sequence reads: CASSEGGGGGPYEQYF. DNA of the CDR3: TGCGCCAGCAGTGAGGGAGGGGGTGGGGGCCCCTACGAGCAGTACTTC.

The V call is TRBV29-1, the J call TRBJ2-7; perhaps TRBD1 as D (6 bases). The CDR3 consists of 13 residues. Germline CDR1 is SQVTM and CDR2 is ANQGSEA. Trimming removed 6 bases from V and 0 bases from J, with 12 bases in between. The CDR3 nucleotides read TGCAGCGTCGTTACAGGGTTCTCCTACGAGCAGTACTTC. It encodes CSVVTGFSYEQYF.

This chain links TRBV5-1 with TRBJ2-3; D possibly corresponds to TRBD2 (6 bases). Germline V gene data show CDR1 as SGHRS and CDR2 as YFSETQ. V lost 0 bases to trimming and J lost 2 bases, with 10 bases between them. This CDR3 has 15 amino acids. For the CDR3, the DNA is TGCGCCAGCAGCTTGGTCACTAGCCCCACAGATACGCAGTATTTT. As protein: CASSLVTSPTDTQYF. Looking up the rest from reference TRBV5-1 and TRBJ2-3 gives the full variable domain: KAGVTQTPRYLIKTRGQQVTLSCSPISGHRSVSWYQQTPGQGLQFLFEYFSETQRNKGNFPGRFSGRQFSNSRSEMNVSTLELGDSALYLCASSLVTSPTDTQYFGPGTRLTVL.

CDR3 in amino acids: CASSLKGLAGAHRDEQFF. CDR3 nucleotides: TGTGCCAGCAGCTTAAAGGGACTAGCGGGAGCGCATCGGGATGAGCAGTTCTTC. The chain joins TRBV7-6 to TRBJ2-1, with 14 bases lining up with TRBD2. Germline CDR1 SGHVS, CDR2 FNYEAQ. V gave up 2 bases and J gave up 8 bases; unmatched junction bases: 11. The CDR3 length is 18 residues.

This clonotype showed up many times. The rearrangement uses TRBV10-3 and TRBJ2-3; TRBD1 matches at 7 bases. The CDR3 spans 14 residues. The J segment lost 5 bases and the V segment lost 11 bases, leaving 13 bases of the junction unmatched. Per germline, CDR1 ENHRY and CDR2 SYGVKD. DNA of the CDR3: TGTGCCGCGTGGGACAGCGCAGTTAAAGATACGCAGTATTTT. It codes for CAAWDSAVKDTQYF.